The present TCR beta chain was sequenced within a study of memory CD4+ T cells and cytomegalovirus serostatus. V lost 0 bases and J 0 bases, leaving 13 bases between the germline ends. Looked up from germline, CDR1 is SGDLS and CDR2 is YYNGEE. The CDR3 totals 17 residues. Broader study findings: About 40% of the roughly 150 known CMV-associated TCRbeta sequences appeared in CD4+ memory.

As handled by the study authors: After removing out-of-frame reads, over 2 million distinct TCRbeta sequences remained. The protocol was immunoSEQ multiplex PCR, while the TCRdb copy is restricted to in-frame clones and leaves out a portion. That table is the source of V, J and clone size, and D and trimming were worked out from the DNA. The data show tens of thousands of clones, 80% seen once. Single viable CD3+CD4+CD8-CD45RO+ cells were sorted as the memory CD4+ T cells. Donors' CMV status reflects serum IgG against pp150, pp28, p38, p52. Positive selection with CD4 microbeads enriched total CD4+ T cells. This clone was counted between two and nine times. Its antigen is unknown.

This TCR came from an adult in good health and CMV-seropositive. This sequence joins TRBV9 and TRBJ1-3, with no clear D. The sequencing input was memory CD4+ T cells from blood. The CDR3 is CASSVARKESSGNTIYF. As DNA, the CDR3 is TGTGCCAGCAGCGTAGCTCGAAAGGAGAGCTCTGGAAACACCATATATTTT.